Listed below are T cell receptor beta chains from one sample, sequenced in a study of T cell responses to AZD1222 COVID-19 vaccine. TCRdb's table, derived via immunoSEQ multiplex PCR, lists solely in-frame clones and lacks some. The sample includes some 97,000 clones, about 89% seen only once; the top ten take approximately 15%. The input for sequencing was peripheral blood, taken on day 0 of AZD1222 vaccination. The receptors stem from an adult in good health. Each CDR3 is given with its conserved first and last residue. D genes are given only for firm matches.

v_gene	j_gene	len	d_gene	CDR3nt	CDR3aa
TRBV18	TRBJ2-7	14	NA	TGTGCCAGCTCACCCTCGTCCAGGGACAAGGAGCAGTACTTC	CASSPSSRDKEQYF
TRBV19	TRBJ2-2	15	TRBD1	TGTGCCAGTAGCACCCTCGGACAGGGTACCGGGGAGCTGTTTTTT	CASSTLGQGTGELFF
TRBV29-1	TRBJ1-2	10	NA	TGCAGCGTTCTTGGGGACGGCTACACCTTC	CSVLGDGYTF
TRBV27	TRBJ2-1	16	TRBD2	TGTGCCAGCAGTGGATCTAGCGGGAGTGCGTACAATGAGCAGTTCTTC	CASSGSSGSAYNEQFF
TRBV5-8	TRBJ2-3	15	TRBD1	TGTGCCAGCAGCTGGACAGGGGGAGGTACAGATACGCAGTATTTT	CASSWTGGGTDTQYF
TRBV3-1/TRBV3-2	TRBJ1-1	13	NA	TGTGCCAGCAGCCACACTCCGCGGGCTGAAGCTTTCTTT	CASSHTPRAEAFF
TRBV11-3	TRBJ1-3	15	NA	TGTGCCAGCAGCACCCGTCCGGGCTCTGGAAACACCATATATTTT	CASSTRPGSGNTIYF
TRBV6-2/TRBV6-3	TRBJ1-2	13	NA	TGTGCCAGCAGTCCAGGGCGCCCAGGCGGCTACACCTTC	CASSPGRPGGYTF
TRBV5-4	TRBJ1-1	14	NA	TGTGCCAGCAGCCCCTCGGGGGGCATGCCAGAAGCTTTCTTT	CASSPSGGMPEAFF
TRBV28	TRBJ1-5	14	NA	TGTGCCAGCAGTTACAAGGGGTACGGGCAGCCCCAGCATTTT	CASSYKGYGQPQHF
TRBV6-1	TRBJ1-2	15	TRBD1	TGTGCCAGCAGTGAAAGCCGGGACAGGGGGCAGGGCTACACCTTC	CASSESRDRGQGYTF
TRBV5-4	TRBJ2-7	14	NA	TGTGCCAGCAGCCCCAAGGTGGGGGGATACGAGCAGTACTTC	CASSPKVGGYEQYF
TRBV2	TRBJ2-5	13	NA	TGTGCCAGCCGGAGGACTACCCAAGAGACCCAGTACTTC	CASRRTTQETQYF
TRBV19	TRBJ2-5	16	NA	TGTGCCAGTAGTATTGGCTCGACTGGTGTCCAGAAGACCCAGTACTTC	CASSIGSTGVQKTQYF